These T cell receptor beta chains were read from a single sample in a study of CD8 T cells in ankylosing spondylitis. TCRdb re-analysed the 5' RACE reads in MiXCR, keeping a single row per CDR3 protein. The data contain roughly 91,000 distinct CDR3 sequences, roughly 8.3% of them seen just once; the ten biggest clones take up 9.5% to 10%. Sequences were obtained from blood, either unsorted or a sorted T cell fraction (not recorded which). The receptors were gathered from a male donor with ankylosing spondylitis or in good health (not recorded which). Both conserved end residues are part of each CDR3. Each record gives: clone size, J gene, D gene, V gene, CDR3 DNA, CDR3 protein. The D gene is left open where the match is weak. Only some rows state a clone size, as once, few, many or a class for expanded clones.

clone_size: many; j_call: TRBJ1-5; d_call: -; v_call: TRBV19; cdr3_nt: TGTGCCAGTAGCCCCGTGCCCCGTTATCAGCCCCAGCATTTT; cdr3_aa: CASSPVPRYQPQHF
clone_size: many; j_call: TRBJ1-2; d_call: -; v_call: TRBV18; cdr3_nt: TGTGCCAGCTCATTCGGTCCGGAAGGCTATGGCTACACCTTC; cdr3_aa: CASSFGPEGYGYTF
clone_size: many; j_call: TRBJ1-6; d_call: -; v_call: TRBV20-1; cdr3_nt: TGCAGTGCTAAAGGCTCCCTCTATAATTCACCCCTCCACTTT; cdr3_aa: CSAKGSLYNSPLHF
clone_size: many; j_call: TRBJ2-1; d_call: -; v_call: TRBV4-2; cdr3_nt: TGTGCCAGCAGCCAAAACAGGGCCGATGAGCAGTTCTTC; cdr3_aa: CASSQNRADEQFF
clone_size: many; j_call: TRBJ2-7; d_call: -; v_call: TRBV5-4; cdr3_nt: TGTGCCAGCAGCTTGGCGGGGGAGTGGTACGAGCAGTACTTC; cdr3_aa: CASSLAGEWYEQYF
clone_size: many; j_call: TRBJ1-1; d_call: -; v_call: TRBV29-1; cdr3_nt: TGCAGCGTGGGGGCAGGGCCTGAAGCTTTCTTT; cdr3_aa: CSVGAGPEAFF
clone_size: many; j_call: TRBJ1-6; d_call: -; v_call: TRBV12-3/TRBV12-4; cdr3_nt: TGTGCGTCGAGACGGGACACAAATAATTCACCCCTCCACTTT; cdr3_aa: CASRRDTNNSPLHF
clone_size: many; j_call: TRBJ2-1; d_call: TRBD2; v_call: TRBV15; cdr3_nt: TGTGCCACCAGTCCTGTAGCGGGAGGGCCTTCCTACAATGAGCAGTTCTTC; cdr3_aa: CATSPVAGGPSYNEQFF
clone_size: many; j_call: TRBJ2-1; d_call: TRBD2; v_call: TRBV7-8; cdr3_nt: TGTGCCAGCAGCGCTGAAGGAGCGGGAGCCGCCCGGGAGCAGTTCTTC; cdr3_aa: CASSAEGAGAAREQFF
clone_size: -; j_call: TRBJ1-1; d_call: TRBD1; v_call: TRBV7-9; cdr3_nt: TGTGCCAGCAGCTTAGCGGGGACAGCCTACACTGAAGCTTTCTTT; cdr3_aa: CASSLAGTAYTEAFF
clone_size: many; j_call: TRBJ2-5; d_call: TRBD2; v_call: TRBV5-1; cdr3_nt: TGCGCCAGCAGCTTCGTAGCGGGAGGTCGGGAGACCCAGTACTTC; cdr3_aa: CASSFVAGGRETQYF
clone_size: many; j_call: TRBJ2-1; d_call: -; v_call: TRBV29-1; cdr3_nt: TGCAGCGTTGAGTATAAGGGACCCTACAATGAGCAGTTCTTC; cdr3_aa: CSVEYKGPYNEQFF
clone_size: many; j_call: TRBJ2-5; d_call: -; v_call: TRBV30; cdr3_nt: TGTGCCTGCTCCTGGGACCAAGAGACCCAGTACTTC; cdr3_aa: CACSWDQETQYF
clone_size: few; j_call: TRBJ2-1; d_call: TRBD2; v_call: TRBV9; cdr3_nt: TGTGCCAGCAGCGTAGCGGGAGGACTAAATGAGCAGTTCTTC; cdr3_aa: CASSVAGGLNEQFF
clone_size: many; j_call: TRBJ2-7; d_call: TRBD2; v_call: TRBV6-2/TRBV6-3; cdr3_nt: TGTGCCAGCAGAGCTAGCGGGGTACCCTACGAGCAGTACTTC; cdr3_aa: CASRASGVPYEQYF
clone_size: many; j_call: TRBJ1-1; d_call: -; v_call: TRBV5-1; cdr3_nt: TGCGCCAGCAGCTCTGGGCCCGGGGGCACTGAAGCTTTCTTT; cdr3_aa: CASSSGPGGTEAFF
clone_size: -; j_call: TRBJ2-4; d_call: TRBD1; v_call: TRBV5-1; cdr3_nt: TGCGCCAGCAGCTTGGAGCCGGGACAGGAAAACATTCAGTACTTC; cdr3_aa: CASSLEPGQENIQYF
clone_size: many; j_call: TRBJ1-1; d_call: TRBD1; v_call: TRBV10-2; cdr3_nt: TGCGCCACCAAACCGGGACAGGCCAACACTGAAGCTTTCTTT; cdr3_aa: CATKPGQANTEAFF
clone_size: many; j_call: TRBJ2-4; d_call: TRBD2; v_call: TRBV29-1; cdr3_nt: TGCAGCGCCAAGGGAGGGGAAGCCAAAAACATTCAGTACTTC; cdr3_aa: CSAKGGEAKNIQYF
clone_size: -; j_call: TRBJ2-3; d_call: TRBD2; v_call: TRBV20-1; cdr3_nt: TGCAGTGCTAGTCCTGTGGCTAGCGGGGGGATTAGACTATCAGATACGCAGTATTTT; cdr3_aa: CSASPVASGGIRLSDTQYF
clone_size: many; j_call: TRBJ1-1; d_call: TRBD1; v_call: TRBV6-2/TRBV6-3; cdr3_nt: TGTGCCAGCAGCACCGACAGGGTGAGCACTGAAGCTTTCTTT; cdr3_aa: CASSTDRVSTEAFF
clone_size: -; j_call: TRBJ2-6; d_call: -; v_call: TRBV5-5; cdr3_nt: TGTGCCAGCAGCTTGTCAAGACAGCCTGTCTCTGGGGCCAACGTCCTGACTTTC; cdr3_aa: CASSLSRQPVSGANVLTF
clone_size: many; j_call: TRBJ2-7; d_call: -; v_call: TRBV7-6; cdr3_nt: TGTGCCAGCAGCGGAGAAGTCCCTAGCGAGCAGTACTTC; cdr3_aa: CASSGEVPSEQYF
clone_size: many; j_call: TRBJ1-1; d_call: TRBD1; v_call: TRBV14; cdr3_nt: TGTGCCAGCAGCCTCCTAGGACAGGGGATAAGAACTGAAGCTTTCTTT; cdr3_aa: CASSLLGQGIRTEAFF
clone_size: many; j_call: TRBJ2-7; d_call: -; v_call: TRBV20-1; cdr3_nt: TGCAGTGCTAGAGATGGGTCTATGGGGTTCGGCGAGCAGTACTTC; cdr3_aa: CSARDGSMGFGEQYF
clone_size: many; j_call: TRBJ1-5; d_call: TRBD1; v_call: TRBV7-2; cdr3_nt: TGTGCCAGCAGCTTAGAGTATGCCAGGGGGAATCAGCCCCAGCATTTT; cdr3_aa: CASSLEYARGNQPQHF
clone_size: many; j_call: TRBJ1-6; d_call: -; v_call: TRBV7-2; cdr3_nt: TGTGCCAGCAGCTCCACGAGACGGTCCAATTCACCCCTCCACTTT; cdr3_aa: CASSSTRRSNSPLHF
clone_size: few; j_call: TRBJ2-1; d_call: -; v_call: TRBV5-1; cdr3_nt: TGCGCCAGCAGCTTGGTCTTCGCGGAAGGTGATGAGCAGTTCTTC; cdr3_aa: CASSLVFAEGDEQFF
clone_size: many; j_call: TRBJ2-7; d_call: TRBD2; v_call: TRBV20-1; cdr3_nt: TGCAGTGCTCCGGGACTAGCGGCGCCCGAGCAGTACTTC; cdr3_aa: CSAPGLAAPEQYF
clone_size: few; j_call: TRBJ1-1; d_call: -; v_call: TRBV5-1; cdr3_nt: TGCGCCAGCAGCTTCGCAGGGAGCGGGAACACTGAAGCTTTCTTT; cdr3_aa: CASSFAGSGNTEAFF
clone_size: few; j_call: TRBJ2-4; d_call: TRBD1; v_call: TRBV18; cdr3_nt: TGTGCCAGCTCACCGGGACAGGGGAAGAACATTCAGTACTTC; cdr3_aa: CASSPGQGKNIQYF
clone_size: many; j_call: TRBJ2-3; d_call: TRBD1; v_call: TRBV4-1; cdr3_nt: TGCGCCAGCAGCCGCTGGATGGGGACAGGGGGCGTCACAGATACGCAGTATTTT; cdr3_aa: CASSRWMGTGGVTDTQYF
clone_size: -; j_call: TRBJ2-1; d_call: -; v_call: TRBV11-2; cdr3_nt: TGTGCCAGCAGCTTAGGAAGGCAGCACTACAATGAGCAGTTCTTC; cdr3_aa: CASSLGRQHYNEQFF
clone_size: many; j_call: TRBJ2-7; d_call: TRBD1; v_call: TRBV7-2; cdr3_nt: TGTGCCAGCAACAAACAAACCGGGACAGGAAGCTACGAGCAGTACTTC; cdr3_aa: CASNKQTGTGSYEQYF
clone_size: -; j_call: TRBJ2-7; d_call: TRBD1; v_call: TRBV18; cdr3_nt: TGTGCCAGCTCGACGACAGGGGGGGGGGTCTACGAGCAGTACTTC; cdr3_aa: CASSTTGGGVYEQYF
clone_size: many; j_call: TRBJ2-1; d_call: -; v_call: TRBV18; cdr3_nt: TGTGCCAGCTCATCGGACCAGAACAATGAGCAGTTCTTC; cdr3_aa: CASSSDQNNEQFF